The T cell receptor beta chain under discussion was sequenced for a study of glioma-infiltrating T cells after dendritic cell vaccination. Input was 2 ug genomic DNA, or all available if less. Amplification used 60 V beta primers and 13 J beta primers. Profiling relied on immunoSEQ multiplex PCR, and the TCRdb table lists in-frame clones only, not all of them. The sample has about 100,000 clones; about 79% are singletons. Germline values: CDR1 LNHDA, CDR2 SQIVND (reference sequence). This CDR3 is 14 amino acids long. Trimming removed 5 bases from V and 4 bases from J, with 14 bases in between. This clone was seen a handful of times.

The clonotype comes from a human donor with glioblastoma. The chain recombines TRBV19 with TRBJ1-2; a weak D match, TRBD1 (6 bases). The material sequenced was blood, taken before dendritic cell vaccination. CDR3 in DNA: TGTGCCAGTAGTCCGACGGGACAAGGCTATGGCTACACCTTC. Translation: CASSPTGQGYGYTF. The full variable domain, completed using reference TRBV19 and TRBJ1-2, is DGGITQSPKYLFRKEGQNVTLSCEQNLNHDAMYWYRQDPGQGLRLIYYSQIVNDFQKGDIAEGYSVSREKKESFPLTVTSAQKNPTAFYLCASSPTGQGYGYTFGSGTRLTVV.